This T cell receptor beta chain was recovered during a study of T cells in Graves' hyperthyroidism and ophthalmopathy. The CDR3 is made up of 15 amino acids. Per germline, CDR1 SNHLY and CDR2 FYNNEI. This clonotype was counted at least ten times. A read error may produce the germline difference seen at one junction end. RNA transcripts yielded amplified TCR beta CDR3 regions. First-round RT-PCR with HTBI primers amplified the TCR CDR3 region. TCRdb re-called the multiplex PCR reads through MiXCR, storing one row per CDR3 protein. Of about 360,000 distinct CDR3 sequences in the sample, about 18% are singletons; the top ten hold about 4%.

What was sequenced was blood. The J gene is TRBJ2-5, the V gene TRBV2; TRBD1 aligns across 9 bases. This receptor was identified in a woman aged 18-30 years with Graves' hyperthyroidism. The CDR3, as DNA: TGTGCCAGCAGGGAAGGACAGGGGCTAGGGTATCCCCAGTACTTC. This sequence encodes CASREGQGLGYPQYF.